This note documents a single TCR beta chain sequence. No antigen is known for it. V lost 4 bases to trimming and J lost 6 bases; unmatched junction nucleotides: 4. Germline V CDR1 and CDR2: MNHEY, SVGAGI. The CDR3 loop spans 14 amino acids. The data derive from a study of T cell responses to AZD1222 COVID-19 vaccine. The method was immunoSEQ multiplex PCR; TCRdb's version includes in-frame clones alone and lacks a portion of them. This sample has around 140,000 clones, with approximately 94% found just once. Study-wide results and limits: Repertoire samples came only from after the peak T cell response.

Sequencing used peripheral blood, obtained on day 0 of AZD1222 vaccination. The clonotype originates from an adult in good health. The gene calls are TRBV6-5 and TRBJ1-5; 9 nucleotides line up with TRBD1. The CDR3 bases are TGTGCCAGCAGTTCCGGGACAGGGAGTCAGCCCCAGCATTTT. Translated: CASSSGTGSQPQHF.